These 2 T cell receptor beta chains share one sample of origin, sequenced in a study of T cells in Graves' hyperthyroidism and ophthalmopathy (dated by TCRdb to between 2018 and 2021). Libraries were built with multiplex PCR. TCRdb records Illumina HiSeq 2000 as the sequencer. Amplification of TCR beta CDR3 regions was carried out from RNA transcripts. For the first round of RT-PCR on the TCR CDR3, the HTBI primer set was used together with the Qiagen OneStep RT-PCR kit. TCRdb reprocessing: public reads trimmed at Q25 with fastp, clones called with MiXCR, in-frame beta chains kept. Records with the same CDR3 protein are collapsed into one entry carrying the most frequent genes and DNA. Counted in this sample were approximately 530,000 distinct CDR3 sequences; just under 20% of them appeared once. The ten top clones hold approximately 48% of the sample. The material sequenced was blood. Receptors were obtained from a man aged 40-50 years with Graves' ophthalmopathy.

This clonotype was observed at least ten times. The V call is TRBV11-3, the J call TRBJ2-3; maybe TRBD2 (5 bases). With 3 bases removed from V and 9 bases from J, the gap between germline ends came to 13 bases. This CDR3 spans 13 amino acids. CDR1 is SGHNT and CDR2 is YENEEA in the germline V gene. CDR3 sequence reads: CASSFSDSGTQYF. The CDR3 DNA reads as TGTGCCAGCAGCTTCAGCGACTCGGGGACGCAGTATTTT.

This clonotype was observed at least ten times. The J gene is TRBJ1-2, the V gene TRBV12-3 or TRBV12-4; no reliable D call. The CDR3 runs 13 residues. Between the trimmed V and J ends, which lost 2 bases and 4 bases, there was a span of 8 bases. The CDR3 loop reads CASSLSLLYGYTF. In nucleotides, the CDR3 is TGTGCCAGCAGTTTAAGTCTCCTCTATGGCTACACCTTC.